These T cell receptor beta chains were read from a single sample in a study of long-term antiretroviral therapy in people with HIV. Measured with immunoSEQ multiplex PCR; TCRdb has only the in-frame clones, and not every one. The sample lists some 23,000 clones, approximately 93% occurring once. The input for sequencing was unsorted PBMCs, taken 7.6 years after starting antiretroviral therapy. The receptor source for this set is a woman in her thirties or forties with HIV. The CDR3 runs from the conserved cysteine through the conserved F or W. The order of the fields is D gene, J gene, V gene, clone size, CDR3 DNA, CDR3 protein. D genes are given only for firm matches. Size tells how often a clone was seen (once, few, many) or the class of an expanded clone, and some rows leave it out.

D gene: -
J gene: TRBJ1-2
V gene: TRBV10-2
clone size: once
CDR3 DNA: TGCGCCAGCAAGGTTGGGAAGGGTTATGGCTACACCTTC
CDR3 protein: CASKVGKGYGYTF

D gene: -
J gene: TRBJ2-1
V gene: TRBV5-6
clone size: -
CDR3 DNA: TGTGCCAGCAGCTTGGATCAGGGGACTTACAATGAGCAGTTCTTC
CDR3 protein: CASSLDQGTYNEQFF

D gene: -
J gene: TRBJ1-1
V gene: TRBV4-1
clone size: -
CDR3 DNA: TGCGCCAGCAGCTCCCCCCTGAGGGGGATCAACACTGAAGCTTTCTTT
CDR3 protein: CASSSPLRGINTEAFF

D gene: TRBD1
J gene: TRBJ1-2
V gene: TRBV10-1
clone size: -
CDR3 DNA: TGCGCCAGCAGTGAGGGGACAGAGGATGGCTACACCTTC
CDR3 protein: CASSEGTEDGYTF

D gene: -
J gene: TRBJ2-2
V gene: TRBV7-3
clone size: once
CDR3 DNA: TGTGCCAGCAGCCCGATTGCCGGGACGGAGACCGGGGAGCTGTTTTTT
CDR3 protein: CASSPIAGTETGELFF

D gene: -
J gene: TRBJ1-1
V gene: TRBV2
clone size: once
CDR3 DNA: TGTGCCAGCCTGGGGGCGGACACTGAAGCTTTCTTT
CDR3 protein: CASLGADTEAFF

D gene: -
J gene: TRBJ2-1
V gene: TRBV4-3
clone size: -
CDR3 DNA: TGCGCCAGCAGCCGAGGTCCAGATAGCTCCTACAATGAGCAGTTCTTC
CDR3 protein: CASSRGPDSSYNEQFF

D gene: TRBD1
J gene: TRBJ1-1
V gene: TRBV18
clone size: -
CDR3 DNA: TGTGCCAGCTCACCTAGGACAGGGGGCGAGGATGAAGCTTTCTTT
CDR3 protein: CASSPRTGGEDEAFF

D gene: -
J gene: TRBJ2-4
V gene: TRBV6-1
clone size: -
CDR3 DNA: TGTGCCAGCAGTGAACAAGGTCCTCTCCCTCTAGCCAAAAACATTCAGTACTTC
CDR3 protein: CASSEQGPLPLAKNIQYF

D gene: -
J gene: TRBJ1-1
V gene: TRBV7-6
clone size: -
CDR3 DNA: TGTGCCAGCAGAACACAGGGGAACACTGAAGCTTTCTTT
CDR3 protein: CASRTQGNTEAFF

D gene: -
J gene: TRBJ2-1
V gene: TRBV5-4
clone size: -
CDR3 DNA: TGTGCCAGCAGCTTCAATAGCGGCGGTGGGAATGAGCAGTTCTTC
CDR3 protein: CASSFNSGGGNEQFF

D gene: -
J gene: TRBJ2-1
V gene: TRBV11-2
clone size: -
CDR3 DNA: TGTGCCAGCAGCTTAGATCCGGGGGTGAGCGAGCAGTTCTTC
CDR3 protein: CASSLDPGVSEQFF

D gene: -
J gene: TRBJ2-2
V gene: TRBV6-5
clone size: -
CDR3 DNA: TGTGCCAGCAGTTACTCCGGGGCAGCGGACACCGGGGAGCTGTTTTTT
CDR3 protein: CASSYSGAADTGELFF

D gene: -
J gene: TRBJ1-6
V gene: TRBV6-5
clone size: -
CDR3 DNA: TGTGCCAGCAGTTACTCGCCGGGAAATAATTCACCCCTCCACTTT
CDR3 protein: CASSYSPGNNSPLHF

D gene: -
J gene: TRBJ1-2
V gene: TRBV2
clone size: once
CDR3 DNA: TGTGCCAGCAGTGAATCCCCAGGGAGCTACACCTTC
CDR3 protein: CASSESPGSYTF

D gene: -
J gene: TRBJ1-3
V gene: TRBV7-9
clone size: -
CDR3 DNA: TGTGCCAGCACCTCGGACCGGGGTGGAAACACCATATATTTT
CDR3 protein: CASTSDRGGNTIYF

D gene: -
J gene: TRBJ1-2
V gene: TRBV7-2
clone size: -
CDR3 DNA: TGTGCCAGCAGCTTTCCAGGGTTGGGGGACTATGGCTACACCTTC
CDR3 protein: CASSFPGLGDYGYTF

D gene: TRBD1
J gene: TRBJ2-7
V gene: TRBV5-7
clone size: once
CDR3 DNA: TGTGCCAGCAGCCCGAGTGACAGGGGATACGAGCAGTACTTC
CDR3 protein: CASSPSDRGYEQYF

D gene: TRBD2
J gene: TRBJ2-5
V gene: TRBV4-1
clone size: -
CDR3 DNA: TGCGCCAGCAGTCAAGCTACTAGCGTGGAGACCCAGTACTTC
CDR3 protein: CASSQATSVETQYF

D gene: -
J gene: TRBJ1-4
V gene: TRBV6-5
clone size: -
CDR3 DNA: TGTGCCAGCAGTTCCCGGGACACTAATGAAAAACTGTTTTTT
CDR3 protein: CASSSRDTNEKLFF

D gene: -
J gene: TRBJ1-6
V gene: TRBV7-2
clone size: -
CDR3 DNA: TGTGCCAGCAGCTCAACCCTCTATAGTGTCCACTTT
CDR3 protein: CASSSTLYSVHF

D gene: TRBD2
J gene: TRBJ2-3
V gene: TRBV7-9
clone size: -
CDR3 DNA: TGTGCCAGCAGTGCTCAGGCTAGCGGGGGGGCCAAAGATACGCAGTATTTT
CDR3 protein: CASSAQASGGAKDTQYF

D gene: -
J gene: TRBJ2-5
V gene: TRBV7-2
clone size: -
CDR3 DNA: TGTGCCAGCAGCATGGAGACATTCCAAGAGACCCAGTACTTC
CDR3 protein: CASSMETFQETQYF

D gene: TRBD1
J gene: TRBJ2-5
V gene: TRBV2
clone size: -
CDR3 DNA: TGTGCCAGCAGTCCAACGGACAGGGCGGAGACCCAGTACTTC
CDR3 protein: CASSPTDRAETQYF

D gene: -
J gene: TRBJ1-1
V gene: TRBV20-1
clone size: -
CDR3 DNA: TGCAGTGCTAGAGGGGAGACTGAAGCTTTCTTT
CDR3 protein: CSARGETEAFF

D gene: -
J gene: TRBJ1-3
V gene: TRBV6-5
clone size: -
CDR3 DNA: TGTGCCAGCACGGCAGGGTTCCCGGGTGGAAACACCATATATTTT
CDR3 protein: CASTAGFPGGNTIYF

D gene: -
J gene: TRBJ2-1
V gene: TRBV7-6
clone size: -
CDR3 DNA: TGTGCCAGCAGCTCAGAAGTGCAATCCTACAATGAGCAGTTCTTC
CDR3 protein: CASSSEVQSYNEQFF

D gene: -
J gene: TRBJ2-3
V gene: TRBV6-6
clone size: -
CDR3 DNA: TGTGCCAGCAATGGACAGCGAAGCACAGATACGCAGTATTTT
CDR3 protein: CASNGQRSTDTQYF

D gene: -
J gene: TRBJ1-2
V gene: TRBV5-8
clone size: -
CDR3 DNA: TGTGCCAGCAGCTGGGCCGAAAACCTCAACTATGGCTACACCTTC
CDR3 protein: CASSWAENLNYGYTF

D gene: -
J gene: TRBJ1-1
V gene: TRBV7-8
clone size: -
CDR3 DNA: TGTGCCAGCAGCTTAGCCGCGCAGGGAAACACTGAAGCTTTCTTT
CDR3 protein: CASSLAAQGNTEAFF

D gene: -
J gene: TRBJ2-5
V gene: TRBV27
clone size: -
CDR3 DNA: TGTGCCAGCAGTTTGTATCGCGGACAAGAGACCCAGTACTTC
CDR3 protein: CASSLYRGQETQYF

D gene: TRBD2
J gene: TRBJ2-7
V gene: TRBV9
clone size: -
CDR3 DNA: TGTGCCAGCAGCGTCGGGACTAGCGGGGGGGCCTTCGCTAGCGAGCAGTACTTC
CDR3 protein: CASSVGTSGGAFASEQYF

D gene: -
J gene: TRBJ1-1
V gene: TRBV18
clone size: -
CDR3 DNA: TGTGCCAGCTCTCGACAGAGCTTGAACACTGAAGCTTTCTTT
CDR3 protein: CASSRQSLNTEAFF

D gene: TRBD1
J gene: TRBJ1-6
V gene: TRBV10-3
clone size: -
CDR3 DNA: TGTGCCATCAGACAGGGGAATAATTCACCCCTCCACTTT
CDR3 protein: CAIRQGNNSPLHF

D gene: -
J gene: TRBJ2-7
V gene: TRBV27
clone size: -
CDR3 DNA: TGTGCCAGCAGTTTATCGGGGGCAAATTGGTTCTACGAGCAGTACTTC
CDR3 protein: CASSLSGANWFYEQYF

D gene: -
J gene: TRBJ1-1
V gene: TRBV28
clone size: -
CDR3 DNA: TGTGCCAGCAGACGATTAACAGGTACTGAAGCTTTCTTT
CDR3 protein: CASRRLTGTEAFF

D gene: -
J gene: TRBJ1-2
V gene: TRBV5-4
clone size: -
CDR3 DNA: TGTGCCAGCACCCTGGACGGCGCTAACTATGGCTACACCTTC
CDR3 protein: CASTLDGANYGYTF

D gene: -
J gene: TRBJ1-3
V gene: TRBV7-2
clone size: once
CDR3 DNA: TGTGCCAGCAGCCGCAGCGGCAGCTACTCTGGAAACACCATATATTTT
CDR3 protein: CASSRSGSYSGNTIYF

D gene: -
J gene: TRBJ1-6
V gene: TRBV7-6
clone size: -
CDR3 DNA: TGTGCCAGCAGCCGGGGGGGGCAGGGCAATTCACCCCTCCACTTT
CDR3 protein: CASSRGGQGNSPLHF

D gene: TRBD2
J gene: TRBJ2-7
V gene: TRBV30
clone size: -
CDR3 DNA: TGTGCCTGGAGTGTCTCTAGCGGCCTCTACGAGCAGTACTTC
CDR3 protein: CAWSVSSGLYEQYF

D gene: TRBD1
J gene: TRBJ2-3
V gene: TRBV10-3
clone size: -
CDR3 DNA: TGTGCCATCCGAGAGGGACAGGTTACAGATACGCAGTATTTT
CDR3 protein: CAIREGQVTDTQYF

D gene: TRBD2
J gene: TRBJ2-1
V gene: TRBV10-3
clone size: once
CDR3 DNA: TGTGCCATCAGAATAGCGGGGGGATGGAATGAGCAGTTCTTC
CDR3 protein: CAIRIAGGWNEQFF

D gene: -
J gene: TRBJ1-5
V gene: TRBV7-9
clone size: -
CDR3 DNA: TGTGCCAGCAGCTTCGGGGGGCCCCAGCCCCAGCATTTT
CDR3 protein: CASSFGGPQPQHF

D gene: -
J gene: TRBJ1-2
V gene: TRBV7-4
clone size: -
CDR3 DNA: TGTGCCAGCAGCTTATCCCCAGGGGCGACGTTATGGTATGGCTACACCTTC
CDR3 protein: CASSLSPGATLWYGYTF

D gene: TRBD1
J gene: TRBJ1-2
V gene: TRBV18
clone size: -
CDR3 DNA: TGTGCCAGCTCACCTCCCAACCGGGACAGGGCTGGCGGCTACACCTTC
CDR3 protein: CASSPPNRDRAGGYTF

D gene: TRBD1
J gene: TRBJ1-2
V gene: TRBV5-4
clone size: -
CDR3 DNA: TGTGCCAGCACCGGACAGGGTCGCTATGGCTACACCTTC
CDR3 protein: CASTGQGRYGYTF

D gene: -
J gene: TRBJ1-2
V gene: TRBV2
clone size: -
CDR3 DNA: TGTGCCAGCGGGTTTAGGCGTAACTATGGCTACACCTTC
CDR3 protein: CASGFRRNYGYTF

D gene: -
J gene: TRBJ2-1
V gene: TRBV7-8
clone size: -
CDR3 DNA: TGTGCCAGCAGCTTCTCGGTGGGGGTAGGGGATGAGCAGTTCTTC
CDR3 protein: CASSFSVGVGDEQFF

D gene: -
J gene: TRBJ1-1
V gene: TRBV25-1
clone size: -
CDR3 DNA: TGTGCCAGCAGTGAAGGGGTAAGGGGGAATACCGAAGCTTTCTTT
CDR3 protein: CASSEGVRGNTEAFF

D gene: -
J gene: TRBJ1-6
V gene: TRBV6-5
clone size: -
CDR3 DNA: TGTGCCAGCAGAGGCTCCTATAATTCACCCCTCCACTTT
CDR3 protein: CASRGSYNSPLHF

D gene: -
J gene: TRBJ2-1
V gene: TRBV10-3
clone size: few
CDR3 DNA: TGTGCCATCAGTGAGTCTGGACACTCCGTCCACAATGAGCAGTTCTTC
CDR3 protein: CAISESGHSVHNEQFF

D gene: -
J gene: TRBJ2-6
V gene: TRBV9
clone size: -
CDR3 DNA: TGTGCCAGCAGCGTAGTTCCTCAGGGGTCGGGGGCCAACGTCCTGACTTTC
CDR3 protein: CASSVVPQGSGANVLTF

D gene: TRBD1
J gene: TRBJ1-2
V gene: TRBV6-5
clone size: -
CDR3 DNA: TGTGCCAGCAGACGAGGGACAGTTGGGTATGGCTACACCTTC
CDR3 protein: CASRRGTVGYGYTF

D gene: TRBD1
J gene: TRBJ1-1
V gene: TRBV9
clone size: once
CDR3 DNA: TGTGCCAGCAGCGTAGGGGGGACAGGGTTTACTGAAGCTTTCTTT
CDR3 protein: CASSVGGTGFTEAFF

D gene: -
J gene: TRBJ1-5
V gene: TRBV10-2
clone size: -
CDR3 DNA: TGCGCCAGCAGTGAGATGGGGGGCGGCCAGCCCCAGCATTTT
CDR3 protein: CASSEMGGGQPQHF

D gene: -
J gene: TRBJ1-2
V gene: TRBV7-2
clone size: -
CDR3 DNA: TGTGCCAGCAGCCGTGCCCCTTATGGCTACACCTTC
CDR3 protein: CASSRAPYGYTF

D gene: -
J gene: TRBJ1-4
V gene: TRBV5-1
clone size: -
CDR3 DNA: TGCGCCAGCACCACGGGGATGGGGGGGCACGGTGAAAAACTGTTTTTT
CDR3 protein: CASTTGMGGHGEKLFF